This T cell receptor (beta chain) was observed in a study of identical twins. Study-wide results and caveats: In drawing conclusions, the study used cross-sectional statistical analysis and did not follow the same donors. Insertions were reduced in abundant cord blood beta clonotypes but not in memory repertoires.

MiXCR was run by TCRdb on the 5' RACE reads, yielding one entry per CDR3 protein. The profile shows roughly 690,000 distinct CDR3 sequences, over 5% of them singletons. This clonotype was observed a handful of times. Antigen specificity is unknown. The germline V gene encodes CDR1 MNHEY and CDR2 SMNVEV (reference sequence). The V end lost 2 bases, the J end lost 2 bases, and 19 bases lay between the germline ends. This CDR3 spans 18 amino acids. Sequencing was done on a sample of naive T cells sorted from blood. The rearrangement joins TRBV27 to TRBJ2-1; D is perhaps TRBD2 (7 bases). This sequence was found in a man aged 18 to 29 in good health. CDR3 DNA sequence: TGTGCCAGCAGTTTAGGGGTCGCGGGGGCCGTGCCCTACAATGAGCAGTTCTTC. It yields the protein CASSLGVAGAVPYNEQFF.